This TCR beta chain is from a study of T cell responses to AZD1222 COVID-19 vaccine. The CDR3 is 19 amino acids. Germline assignment: CDR1 SEHNR and CDR2 FQNEAQ (reference sequence). V lost 4 bases to trimming and J lost 0 bases; unmatched junction nucleotides: 11. Sequencing used immunoSEQ multiplex PCR; TCRdb keeps in-frame clones, though not all of them. The sample holds tens of thousands of clones; 70% to 90% are singletons and the top ten take over 9.5%. As regards this clone: As yet, its antigen is unknown.

Broader study findings: In a largely white British group with more females than males, clonal diversity was possibly underestimated. Repertoires were sampled only after the peak T cell response.

The sequencing here drew on peripheral blood, taken 28 days after the second AZD1222 dose. This clonotype originated in an adult who received the AZD1222 COVID-19 vaccine. The genes are TRBV7-9 and TRBJ2-6; TRBD2 aligns across 8 bases. This chain's CDR3 is CASSSWTGGTNSGANVLTF. DNA for the CDR3: TGTGCCAGCAGCTCATGGACGGGAGGGACCAACTCTGGGGCCAACGTCCTGACTTTC.